These T cell receptor beta chains were read from a single sample in a study of shared clonotypes between healthy human individuals. Sequencing was performed with immunoSEQ multiplex PCR; in TCRdb, only in-frame clones are kept and a portion is missing. The sample holds 700,000 to 950,000 clones; 90% to 97% are singletons and the top ten take around 0.25%. Sequenced material: naive CD8+ T cells sorted from blood. The receptors stem from a young man in good health. CDR3s include the opening cysteine and the closing phenylalanine or tryptophan. The D gene is left open where the match is weak.

cdr3_aa cdr3_nt j_call d_call v_call
CASSYGGNTEAFF TGTGCCAGCAGTTACGGGGGGAACACTGAAGCTTTCTTT TRBJ1-1 - TRBV6-5
CASSLTWDRESGLALYEQYF TGCGCCAGCAGCTTAACTTGGGACAGGGAATCGGGACTAGCCCTCTACGAGCAGTACTTC TRBJ2-7 - TRBV5-1
CASSLGVLNQPQHF TGTGCCAGCAGCTTAGGCGTACTAAATCAGCCCCAGCATTTT TRBJ1-5 - TRBV13
CASSKGTGGIPTEAFF TGTGCCAGCAGCAAAGGGACAGGGGGGATTCCCACTGAAGCTTTCTTT TRBJ1-1 - TRBV21-1
CSVGIRGWAFF TGCAGCGTTGGAATCCGAGGGTGGGCTTTCTTT TRBJ1-1 - TRBV29-1
CASSFSRPTGELFF TGTGCCAGCAGTTTTAGTAGACCCACCGGGGAGCTGTTTTTT TRBJ2-2 - TRBV27
CASEAYEQYF TGTGCCAGTGAGGCCTACGAGCAGTACTTC TRBJ2-7 - TRBV6-1
CASSLEFSGTGQETQYF TGTGCCAGCAGCTTAGAGTTCTCCGGGACTGGTCAAGAGACCCAGTACTTC TRBJ2-5 - TRBV7-6
CASSPDSLVMTSNNEQFF TGTGCTAGCAGCCCCGATAGCTTAGTAATGACGTCCAACAATGAGCAGTTCTTC TRBJ2-1 - TRBV7-7
CASSQGQGGLNEQFF TGTGCCAGCAGCCAGGGACAGGGGGGACTCAATGAGCAGTTCTTC TRBJ2-1 TRBD1 TRBV7-9
CATGRNTEAFF TGTGCCACCGGACGGAACACTGAAGCTTTCTTT TRBJ1-1 - TRBV15